Following are 13 T cell receptor beta chains from one sample sequenced in a study of cytomegalovirus exposure and HLA in healthy donors. Here immunoSEQ multiplex PCR was the method, and the copy in TCRdb shows in-frame clones only, minus some. The data hold about 180,000 clones, with 85% observed a single time. The sample comprised PBMCs. The source is a man younger than 30 in good health and CMV-seropositive.

The CDR3 DNA reads as TGTGCCAGCAGGACTCCGGACAGGGGACTTCCTTCCTACGAGCAGTACTTC. Protein: CASRTPDRGLPSYEQYF. This chain connects TRBV28 to TRBJ2-7; the match to TRBD1 covers 9 bases. The CDR3 length is 17 residues. Trimming removed 6 bases from V and 1 base from J; junction bases left unmatched: 13. Germline V gene data show CDR1 as MDHEN and CDR2 as SYDVKM.

The chain couples TRBV4-1 to TRBJ2-7; 10 bases map to TRBD2. CDR3 length: 18 amino acids. The germline gives CDR1 MGHRA, CDR2 YSYEKL. The J segment lost 3 bases and the V segment lost 0 bases, leaving 11 bases of the junction unmatched. CDR3 protein: CASSQELRGSGRNYEQYF. As DNA, the CDR3 is TGCGCCAGCAGCCAAGAACTTAGGGGTAGCGGGAGGAACTACGAGCAGTACTTC.

The chain links TRBV6-1 to TRBJ1-1, with D maybe TRBD1 (5 bases). Trimming stripped 6 bases from V and 3 bases from J, with 11 bases between. Germline CDR1 reads MNHNS; CDR2 reads SASEGT. The CDR3 totals 13 residues. CDR3 DNA: TGTGCCAGCAGCAGTGGGGCGGACACTGAAGCTTTCTTT. Protein sequence: CASSSGADTEAFF.

This chain links TRBV7-9 with TRBJ1-1; D possibly corresponds to TRBD1 (5 bases). CDR1 and CDR2 (germline): SEHNR, FQNEAQ (reference sequence). With 5 bases removed from V and 5 bases from J, the gap between germline ends came to 21 bases. The CDR3 spans 16 residues. The CDR3 protein is CASSGGTDPLRTEAFF. CDR3 DNA sequence: TGTGCCAGCAGCGGGGGGACGGATCCATTAAGGACTGAAGCTTTCTTT.

This sequence joins TRBV30 and TRBJ2-2, with 10 bases matching TRBD2. Losses at the gene ends were 0 bases for V and 7 bases for J; bases not matched to a gene: 8. Germline loops: CDR1 GTSNPN, CDR2 SVGIG (reference sequence). This CDR3 is built from 16 residues. In DNA form, the CDR3 reads TGTGCCTGGAGTGTTGGGACTAGCGTCTTTAGCGGGGAGCTGTTTTTT. This codes for CAWSVGTSVFSGELFF.

This clone was found once. V and J are TRBV4-1 and TRBJ1-1; 9 nucleotides match TRBD1. The germline gives CDR1 MGHRA, CDR2 YSYEKL. V shed 5 bases and J 4 bases; nucleotides not matched to a gene: 5. The CDR3 has 14 amino acids. The CDR3 region has the DNA TGCGCCAGCAGCTTCTCGACAGGGGGCACTGAAGCTTTCTTT. It codes for CASSFSTGGTEAFF.

This chain uses TRBV19 with TRBJ2-7; D possibly corresponds to TRBD1 (5 bases). This CDR3 is built from 11 residues. Trimming stripped 9 bases from V and 6 bases from J, with 12 bases between. Germline V gives CDR1 LNHDA, CDR2 SQIVND (reference sequence). Here the CDR3 DNA reads TGTGCCAGCTCAAACAGGATCGAGCAGTACTTC. Translated: CASSNRIEQYF.

In this sample, this clone turned up many times. This chain uses TRBV4-2 with TRBJ1-4; 8 nucleotides align to TRBD1. This CDR3 contains 16 residues. V shed 3 bases, J shed 5 bases, and the junction held 8 bases outside the gene matches. Germline V gene lookup returns CDR1 LGHNA and CDR2 YNFKEQ. The CDR3, as DNA: TGTGCCAGCAGCCAGGACCCCGGGACAGGAAATGAAAAACTGTTTTTT. Translated: CASSQDPGTGNEKLFF.

V usage is TRBV2 and J usage is TRBJ1-4, with TRBD1 matching 9 bases. Trimming took 5 bases from V and 7 from J; bases not matched to a gene: 8. Looked up from germline, CDR1 is SNHLY and CDR2 is FYNNEI. This CDR3 comprises 15 residues. The CDR3 here is CASSTQGARGEKLFF. The CDR3 bases are TGTGCCAGCAGTACACAGGGGGCGCGGGGTGAAAAACTGTTTTTT.

The gene calls are TRBV30 and TRBJ2-1, with TRBD1 as a possible D gene (5 bases). The germline gives CDR1 GTSNPN, CDR2 SVGIG (reference sequence). Trimming shortened V by 2 bases and J by 1 base, and 6 bases separated the two germline ends. The CDR3 length is 13 residues. CDR3 in amino acids: CAWSKGSYNEQFF. The CDR3 DNA reads TGTGCCTGGAGTAAGGGGTCCTACAATGAGCAGTTCTTC.

The chain couples TRBV5-5 to TRBJ1-2; no clear D gene. From germline, CDR1 is SGHKS and CDR2 YYEKEE (reference sequence). CDR3 length equals 14 residues. Trimming removed 3 bases from V and 4 bases from J, with 13 bases in between. For the CDR3, the DNA is TGTGCCAGCAGCTCGCCCGGGTCCATCTATGGCTACACCTTC. It encodes CASSSPGSIYGYTF.

V usage is TRBV28 and J usage is TRBJ2-1; TRBD2 agrees at 8 bases. The CDR3 has 16 residues. The V gene's germline CDR1 is MDHEN and CDR2 SYDVKM. V dropped 10 bases and J dropped 4; count of bases not matched to a gene: 15. CDR3: CATNPGTRVEYNEQFF. CDR3 nucleotide sequence: TGTGCCACGAATCCCGGGACTAGGGTTGAATACAATGAGCAGTTCTTC.

The rearrangement uses TRBV27 and TRBJ2-1; 8 bases are shared with TRBD2. V lost 4 bases to trimming and J lost 3 bases; unmatched junction nucleotides: 2. Germline V gene lookup returns CDR1 MNHEY and CDR2 SMNVEV (reference sequence). The CDR3 is 14 residues long. Here the CDR3 DNA reads TGTGCCAGCAGTTGGACTAGCAGCTACAATGAGCAGTTCTTC. Translating it yields CASSWTSSYNEQFF.